Listed below are T cell receptor beta chains from one sample, sequenced in a study of post-analysis software for immune sequencing data. TCRdb re-called the PCR reads through MiXCR, storing one row per CDR3 protein. This table holds hundreds of thousands of distinct CDR3 sequences, around 27% found once. The material sequenced was blood. These receptors were taken from a girl between 5 and 17 years old with multiple sclerosis. Both conserved end residues are part of each CDR3. The D gene is left open where the match is weak. Part of the rows lack a size; the others show once, few, many or a class for expanded clones.

CDR3: CASSRGQGSTEAFF
DNA: TGCGCCAGCAGCCGCGGACAGGGAAGCACTGAAGCTTTCTTT
size: -
J: TRBJ1-1
V: TRBV4-1
D: TRBD1

CDR3: CASSPRTGQNEKLFF
DNA: TGTGCCAGCTCACCTCGGACAGGGCAAAATGAAAAACTGTTTTTT
size: -
J: TRBJ1-4
V: TRBV18
D: TRBD1

CDR3: CSASSLASGANVLTF
DNA: TGCAGTGCTAGTTCCCTAGCTTCTGGGGCCAACGTCCTGACTTTC
size: few
J: TRBJ2-6
V: TRBV20-1
D: -

CDR3: CASSDRTNTEAFF
DNA: TGTGCCAGCAGCGACCGGACGAACACTGAAGCTTTCTTT
size: -
J: TRBJ1-1
V: TRBV9
D: -

CDR3: CASGRTPADTQYF
DNA: TGTGCCAGCGGCCGGACGCCCGCAGATACGCAGTATTTT
size: -
J: TRBJ2-3
V: TRBV5-6
D: -

CDR3: CASDERGPSYNEQFF
DNA: TGTGCCAGCGACGAGCGGGGGCCCTCCTACAATGAGCAGTTCTTC
size: few
J: TRBJ2-1
V: TRBV9
D: TRBD2

CDR3: CAGSAGTTNYGYTF
DNA: TGTGCCGGCAGCGCCGGGACAACTAACTATGGCTACACCTTC
size: -
J: TRBJ1-2
V: TRBV6-1
D: -

CDR3: CASSPEFGGTSAQSYNEQFF
DNA: TGTGCCAGCAGCCCCGAATTTGGGGGGACTAGCGCACAAAGTTACAATGAGCAGTTCTTC
size: few
J: TRBJ2-1
V: TRBV7-8
D: TRBD2

CDR3: CASSLAGGGLHEQYF
DNA: TGTGCCAGCAGCTTAGCGGGAGGGGGGCTACACGAGCAGTACTTC
size: -
J: TRBJ2-7
V: TRBV7-2
D: -

CDR3: CASSRPPGIEQFF
DNA: TGTGCCAGCAGCAGACCCCCGGGCATAGAGCAGTTCTTC
size: -
J: TRBJ2-1
V: TRBV7-2
D: -

CDR3: CASSYIAGGPGEQYF
DNA: TGTGCCAGCAGTTACATAGCGGGAGGGCCGGGGGAGCAGTACTTC
size: few
J: TRBJ2-4
V: TRBV6-5
D: TRBD2

CDR3: CASSLMSGEHQPQHF
DNA: TGCGCCAGCAGCTTGATGTCCGGAGAGCATCAGCCCCAGCATTTT
size: -
J: TRBJ1-5
V: TRBV5-1
D: -

CDR3: CASSFPGRKDTQYF
DNA: TGTGCCAGCAGCTTCCCAGGGCGTAAAGATACGCAGTATTTT
size: -
J: TRBJ2-3
V: TRBV7-2
D: -

CDR3: CSARVLGVRGSKNIQYF
DNA: TGCAGTGCTAGAGTTTTAGGGGTTAGAGGGTCCAAAAACATTCAGTACTTC
size: few
J: TRBJ2-4
V: TRBV20-1
D: -

CDR3: CASSSRKTGPTDTQYF
DNA: TGTGCCAGCAGTTCCCGAAAGACAGGGCCCACCGATACGCAGTATTTT
size: -
J: TRBJ2-3
V: TRBV12-3/TRBV12-4
D: TRBD1

CDR3: CASSPTGANLGQPQHF
DNA: TGTGCCAGCAGCCCGACAGGGGCGAACCTGGGACAGCCCCAGCATTTT
size: -
J: TRBJ1-5
V: TRBV7-9
D: TRBD1

CDR3: CASSSGGTGIFLQNIQYF
DNA: TGCGCCAGCAGCTCCGGCGGGACAGGCATCTTCCTCCAAAACATTCAGTACTTC
size: -
J: TRBJ2-4
V: TRBV5-1
D: TRBD1

CDR3: CSVELAGVGNEQFF
DNA: TGCAGCGTTGAGTTAGCGGGAGTCGGCAATGAGCAGTTCTTC
size: -
J: TRBJ2-1
V: TRBV29-1
D: TRBD2

CDR3: CASSETSGVYNEQFF
DNA: TGCGCCAGCAGTGAAACTAGCGGCGTATACAATGAGCAGTTCTTC
size: -
J: TRBJ2-1
V: TRBV10-2
D: TRBD2

CDR3: CAISGRDSSNQPQHF
DNA: TGTGCCATCAGTGGGAGGGACAGTAGCAATCAGCCCCAGCATTTT
size: -
J: TRBJ1-5
V: TRBV10-3
D: TRBD1

CDR3: CSAIIQGTLNEKRFF
DNA: TGCAGTGCTATTATACAGGGAACTCTTAATGAAAAACGGTTTTTT
size: -
J: TRBJ1-4
V: TRBV20-1
D: -

CDR3: CASSLGLAASTDTQYF
DNA: TGCGCCAGCAGCTTGGGACTAGCGGCCTCCACAGATACGCAGTATTTT
size: many
J: TRBJ2-3
V: TRBV5-1
D: TRBD2

CDR3: CAITQGTGGREAFF
DNA: TGTGCCATCACCCAAGGGACAGGGGGCAGGGAAGCTTTCTTT
size: -
J: TRBJ1-1
V: TRBV10-3
D: TRBD1

CDR3: CASSLVYGEKLFF
DNA: TGTGCCAGCAGCTTAGTGTATGGCGAAAAACTGTTTTTT
size: few
J: TRBJ1-4
V: TRBV7-2
D: -

CDR3: CASGPKETQYF
DNA: TGTGCCAGCGGGCCCAAAGAGACCCAGTACTTC
size: -
J: TRBJ2-5
V: TRBV7-2
D: -

CDR3: CSASLPGGVSSYEQYF
DNA: TGCAGTGCTAGCCTCCCCGGGGGGGTAAGCTCCTACGAGCAGTACTTC
size: few
J: TRBJ2-7
V: TRBV20-1
D: TRBD2

CDR3: CASSYSGEGDTQYF
DNA: TGTGCCAGCAGTTACTCCGGGGAGGGGGATACGCAGTATTTT
size: few
J: TRBJ2-3
V: TRBV6-5
D: TRBD2

CDR3: CASRDRVGYNEQFF
DNA: TGTGCCAGCAGGGACAGGGTGGGGTACAATGAGCAGTTCTTC
size: -
J: TRBJ2-1
V: TRBV6-5
D: TRBD1

CDR3: CASSTGLGPYEQYF
DNA: TGCGCCAGCAGCACGGGACTAGGGCCCTACGAGCAGTACTTC
size: many
J: TRBJ2-7
V: TRBV10-1
D: TRBD2

CDR3: CASSKFGPSWGDGYTF
DNA: TGTGCCAGCAGTAAGTTTGGCCCGAGTTGGGGTGATGGCTACACCTTC
size: -
J: TRBJ1-2
V: TRBV27
D: -

CDR3: CSIAGGYNEQFF
DNA: TGCAGCATCGCGGGGGGGTACAATGAGCAGTTCTTC
size: many
J: TRBJ2-1
V: TRBV29-1
D: TRBD2

CDR3: CASSALRGNYGYTF
DNA: TGTGCCAGCAGCGCCCTGCGGGGAAACTATGGCTACACCTTC
size: few
J: TRBJ1-2
V: TRBV9
D: -

CDR3: CASSFSVNQPQHF
DNA: TGTGCCAGCAGTTTTTCGGTAAATCAGCCCCAGCATTTT
size: many
J: TRBJ1-5
V: TRBV12-3/TRBV12-4
D: -

CDR3: CASSRLAGDTDTQYF
DNA: TGCGCCAGCAGCCGATTAGCGGGGGACACAGATACGCAGTATTTT
size: -
J: TRBJ2-3
V: TRBV5-1
D: TRBD2

CDR3: CSALEGLPETNEQFF
DNA: TGCAGTGCTCTCGAGGGACTACCAGAAACCAATGAGCAGTTCTTC
size: once
J: TRBJ2-1
V: TRBV20-1
D: TRBD2

CDR3: CASSTGGDGYEQYF
DNA: TGTGCCAGCAGTACAGGGGGAGACGGCTACGAGCAGTACTTC
size: few
J: TRBJ2-7
V: TRBV12-3/TRBV12-4
D: TRBD1

CDR3: CASSQRPLAGVYGEQFF
DNA: TGTGCCAGCAGCCAACGCCCTCTAGCGGGAGTGTACGGTGAGCAGTTCTTC
size: -
J: TRBJ2-1
V: TRBV3-1
D: TRBD2

CDR3: CSAGRFGSSYEQYF
DNA: TGCAGTGCGGGCCGATTCGGGAGCTCCTACGAGCAGTACTTC
size: few
J: TRBJ2-7
V: TRBV20-1
D: -

CDR3: CASSLRTSPIAKNIQYF
DNA: TGTGCCAGCAGCCTTAGGACCTCACCCATAGCCAAAAACATTCAGTACTTC
size: -
J: TRBJ2-4
V: TRBV6-2/TRBV6-3
D: -

CDR3: CASSQEGQGIQLQHF
DNA: TGTGCCAGCAGCCAAGAAGGGCAGGGTATTCAGCTCCAGCATTTT
size: -
J: TRBJ1-5
V: TRBV3-1
D: -

CDR3: CASSAPPGRTDTQYF
DNA: TGTGCCAGCAGCGCCCCCCCCGGGAGGACAGATACGCAGTATTTT
size: once
J: TRBJ2-3
V: TRBV9
D: TRBD2

CDR3: CAGSFSGRAYNEQFF
DNA: TGTGCCGGCAGTTTCTCCGGGAGAGCCTACAATGAGCAGTTCTTC
size: once
J: TRBJ2-1
V: TRBV27
D: -

CDR3: CASSQNRGRGPYEQYF
DNA: TGCGCCAGCAGCCAAAATCGAGGCAGGGGGCCTTACGAGCAGTACTTC
size: few
J: TRBJ2-7
V: TRBV4-3
D: TRBD1

CDR3: CSAWTSGVYNEQFF
DNA: TGCAGTGCTTGGACTAGCGGGGTTTACAATGAGCAGTTCTTC
size: -
J: TRBJ2-1
V: TRBV20-1
D: TRBD2

CDR3: CASSSTGRRPGWRQYF
DNA: TGTGCCAGCAGCTCAACGGGCAGGAGACCCGGTTGGAGGCAGTATTTT
size: -
J: TRBJ2-3
V: TRBV12-3/TRBV12-4
D: -

CDR3: CASSLVGAYTQYF
DNA: TGTGCCAGCAGCTTAGTAGGGGCCTATACGCAGTATTTT
size: -
J: TRBJ2-3
V: TRBV5-6
D: -

CDR3: CSVQENYGYTF
DNA: TGCAGCGTACAGGAGAACTATGGCTACACCTTC
size: -
J: TRBJ1-2
V: TRBV29-1
D: -

CDR3: CAINPGTAHGYTF
DNA: TGTGCCATCAACCCCGGGACCGCACATGGCTACACCTTC
size: many
J: TRBJ1-2
V: TRBV10-3
D: -

CDR3: CASSLQPTSGPPRHEQFF
DNA: TGTGCCAGCAGCCTACAACCGACTAGCGGGCCTCCCAGGCACGAGCAGTTCTTC
size: few
J: TRBJ2-1
V: TRBV11-2
D: TRBD2

CDR3: CSASERNQETQYF
DNA: TGCAGTGCTAGCGAGCGGAACCAAGAGACCCAGTACTTC
size: many
J: TRBJ2-5
V: TRBV20-1
D: -

CDR3: CASSQRVAGVDTQYF
DNA: TGCGCCAGCAGCCAACGGGTAGCGGGAGTGGATACGCAGTATTTT
size: few
J: TRBJ2-3
V: TRBV4-3
D: TRBD2

CDR3: CASGSQRDTQYF
DNA: TGTGCTAGTGGGTCGCAGAGGGATACGCAGTATTTT
size: -
J: TRBJ2-3
V: TRBV12-5
D: -

CDR3: CAFGQPQHF
DNA: TGTGCCTTTGGTCAGCCCCAGCATTTT
size: -
J: TRBJ1-5
V: TRBV6-6
D: -

CDR3: CSARSYGTGGEKNQYARDTQYF
DNA: TGCAGTGCTAGGTCTTACGGGACAGGGGGCGAAAAAAATCAGTATGCCCGGGATACGCAGTATTTT
size: -
J: TRBJ2-3
V: TRBV20-1
D: TRBD1

CDR3: CASSNVDEQFF
DNA: TGTGCCAGCAGTAACGTCGATGAGCAGTTCTTC
size: -
J: TRBJ2-1
V: TRBV6-5
D: -